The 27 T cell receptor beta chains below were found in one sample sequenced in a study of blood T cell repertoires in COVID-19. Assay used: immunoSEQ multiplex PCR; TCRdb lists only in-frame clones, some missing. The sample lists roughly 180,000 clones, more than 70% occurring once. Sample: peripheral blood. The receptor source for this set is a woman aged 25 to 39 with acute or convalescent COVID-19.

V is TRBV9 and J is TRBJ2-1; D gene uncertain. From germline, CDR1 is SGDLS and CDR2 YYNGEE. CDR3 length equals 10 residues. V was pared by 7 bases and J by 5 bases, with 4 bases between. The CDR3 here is CASGNNEQFF. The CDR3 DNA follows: TGTGCCAGCGGCAACAATGAGCAGTTCTTC.

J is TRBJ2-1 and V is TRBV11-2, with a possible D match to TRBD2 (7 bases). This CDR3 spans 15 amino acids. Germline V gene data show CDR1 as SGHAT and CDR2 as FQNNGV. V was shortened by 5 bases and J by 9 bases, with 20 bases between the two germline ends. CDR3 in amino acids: CASSPSGEGVSEQFF. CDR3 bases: TGTGCCAGCAGCCCGTCGGGGGAGGGGGTCAGTGAGCAGTTCTTC. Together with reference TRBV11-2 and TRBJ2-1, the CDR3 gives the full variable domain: EAGVAQSPRYKIIEKRQSVAFWCNPISGHATLYWYQQILGQGPKLLIQFQNNGVVDDSQLPKDRFSAERLKGVDSTLKIQPAKLEDSAVYLCASSPSGEGVSEQFFGPGTRLTVL.

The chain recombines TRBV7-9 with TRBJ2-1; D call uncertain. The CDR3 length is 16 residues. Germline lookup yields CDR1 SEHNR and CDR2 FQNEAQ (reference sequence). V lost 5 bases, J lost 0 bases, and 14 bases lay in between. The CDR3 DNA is TGTGCCAGCAGCGAGTTGTTACTCGCCTCCTACAATGAGCAGTTCTTC. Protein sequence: CASSELLLASYNEQFF.

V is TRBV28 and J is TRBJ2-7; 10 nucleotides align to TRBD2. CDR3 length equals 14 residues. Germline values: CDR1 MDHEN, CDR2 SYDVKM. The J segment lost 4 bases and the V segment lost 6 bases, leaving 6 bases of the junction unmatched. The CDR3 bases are TGTGCCAGCAGGGCTGTAGCGGGAGGATACGAGCAGTACTTC. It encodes CASRAVAGGYEQYF.

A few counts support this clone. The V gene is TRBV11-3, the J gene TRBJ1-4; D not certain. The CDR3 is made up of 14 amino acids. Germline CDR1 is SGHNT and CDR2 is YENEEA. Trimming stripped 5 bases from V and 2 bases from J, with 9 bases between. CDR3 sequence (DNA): TGTGCCAGCAGCCCTGGAGGGACTAATGAAAAACTGTTTTTT. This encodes CASSPGGTNEKLFF. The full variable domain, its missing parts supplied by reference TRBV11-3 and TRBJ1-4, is EAGVVQSPRYKIIEKKQPVAFWCNPISGHNTLYWYLQNLGQGPELLIRYENEEAVDDSQLPKDRFSAERLKGVDSTLKIQPAELGDSAVYLCASSPGGTNEKLFFGSGTQLSVL.

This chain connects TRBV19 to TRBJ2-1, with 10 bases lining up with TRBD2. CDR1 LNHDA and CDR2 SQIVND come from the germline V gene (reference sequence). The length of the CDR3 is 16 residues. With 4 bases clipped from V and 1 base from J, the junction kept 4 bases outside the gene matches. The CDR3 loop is CASSTLAGGSYNEQFF. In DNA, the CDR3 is TGTGCCAGTAGTACCTTAGCGGGAGGTTCCTACAATGAGCAGTTCTTC.

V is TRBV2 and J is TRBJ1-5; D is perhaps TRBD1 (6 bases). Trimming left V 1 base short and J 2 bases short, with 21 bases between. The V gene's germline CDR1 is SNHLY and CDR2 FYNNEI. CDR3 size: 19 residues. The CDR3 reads CASSEGGRGGASGNQPQHF. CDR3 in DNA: TGTGCCAGCAGTGAAGGGGGAAGGGGGGGCGCATCGGGCAATCAGCCCCAGCATTTT.

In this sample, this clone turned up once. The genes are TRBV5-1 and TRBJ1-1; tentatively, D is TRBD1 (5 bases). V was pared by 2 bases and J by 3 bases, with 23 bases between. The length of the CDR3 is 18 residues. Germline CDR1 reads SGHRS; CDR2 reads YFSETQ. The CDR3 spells CASSFAGMESGIYTEAFF. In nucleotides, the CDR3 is TGCGCCAGCAGCTTTGCTGGGATGGAATCAGGGATTTACACTGAAGCTTTCTTT.

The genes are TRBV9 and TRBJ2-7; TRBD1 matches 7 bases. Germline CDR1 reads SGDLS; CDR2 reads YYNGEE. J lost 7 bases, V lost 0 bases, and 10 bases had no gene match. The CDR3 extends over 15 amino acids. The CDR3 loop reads CASSVGGQEFGEQYF. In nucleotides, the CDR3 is TGTGCCAGCAGCGTAGGTGGACAGGAATTTGGGGAGCAGTACTTC.

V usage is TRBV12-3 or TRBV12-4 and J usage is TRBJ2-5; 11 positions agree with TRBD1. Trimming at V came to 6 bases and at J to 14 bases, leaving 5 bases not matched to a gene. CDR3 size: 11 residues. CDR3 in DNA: TGTGCCAGCAGCTCGGGACAGGGGGTTTACTTC. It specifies CASSSGQGVYF.

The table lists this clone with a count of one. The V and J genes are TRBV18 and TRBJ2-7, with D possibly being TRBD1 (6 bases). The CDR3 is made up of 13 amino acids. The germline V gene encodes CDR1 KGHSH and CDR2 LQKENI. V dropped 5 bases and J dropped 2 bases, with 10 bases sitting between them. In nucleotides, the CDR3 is TGTGCCAGCTCAAGGGACATAACCTACGAGCAGTACTTC. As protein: CASSRDITYEQYF. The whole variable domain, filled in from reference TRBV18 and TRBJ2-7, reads NAGVMQNPRHLVRRRGQEARLRCSPMKGHSHVYWYRQLPEEGLKFMVYLQKENIIDESGMPKERFSAEFPKEGPSILRIQQVVRGDSAAYFCASSRDITYEQYFGPGTRLTVT.

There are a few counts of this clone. CDR3 loop: CASSRGLAGAEQYF. In nucleotides, the CDR3 is TGTGCCAGCAGTAGAGGACTAGCGGGAGCCGAGCAGTACTTC. This chain uses TRBV6-5 with TRBJ2-7; 13 positions agree with TRBD2. Looked up from germline, CDR1 is MNHEY and CDR2 is SVGAGI. The CDR3 contains 14 residues. V trimming: 5 bases; J trimming: 6 bases; junction bases outside the gene matches: 4.

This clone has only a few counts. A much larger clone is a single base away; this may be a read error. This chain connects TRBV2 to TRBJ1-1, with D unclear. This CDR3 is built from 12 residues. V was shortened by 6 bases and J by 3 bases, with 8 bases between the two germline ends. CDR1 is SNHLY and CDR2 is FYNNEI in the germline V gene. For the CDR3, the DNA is TGTGCCAGCAGCCCCGAGTACACTGAAGCTTTCTTT. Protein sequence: CASSPEYTEAFF. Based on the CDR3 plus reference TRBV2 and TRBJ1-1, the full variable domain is EPEVTQTPSHQVTQMGQEVILRCVPISNHLYFYWYRQILGQKVEFLVSFYNNEISEKSEIFDDQFSVERPDGSNFTLKIRSTKLEDSAMYFCASSPEYTEAFFGQGTRLTVV.

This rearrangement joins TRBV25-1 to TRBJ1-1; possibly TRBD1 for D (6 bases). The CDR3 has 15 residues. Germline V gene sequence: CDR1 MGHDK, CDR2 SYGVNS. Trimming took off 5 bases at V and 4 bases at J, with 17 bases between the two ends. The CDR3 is CASSSGAGGLTEAFF. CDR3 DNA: TGTGCCAGCAGTTCAGGGGCCGGTGGTCTCACTGAAGCTTTCTTT.

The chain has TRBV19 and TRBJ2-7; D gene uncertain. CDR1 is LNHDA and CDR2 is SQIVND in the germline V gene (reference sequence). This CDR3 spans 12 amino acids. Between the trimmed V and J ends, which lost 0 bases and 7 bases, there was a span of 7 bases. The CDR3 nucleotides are TGTGCCAGTAGTATAGATCCGAGGGAGCAGTACTTC. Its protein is CASSIDPREQYF.

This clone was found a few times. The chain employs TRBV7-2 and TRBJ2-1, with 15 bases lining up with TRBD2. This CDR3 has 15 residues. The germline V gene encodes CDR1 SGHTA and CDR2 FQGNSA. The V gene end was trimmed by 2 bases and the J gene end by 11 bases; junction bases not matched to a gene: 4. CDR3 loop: CASSLPGLAGGKQFF. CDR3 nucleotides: TGTGCCAGCAGCTTACCGGGACTAGCGGGAGGTAAGCAGTTCTTC.

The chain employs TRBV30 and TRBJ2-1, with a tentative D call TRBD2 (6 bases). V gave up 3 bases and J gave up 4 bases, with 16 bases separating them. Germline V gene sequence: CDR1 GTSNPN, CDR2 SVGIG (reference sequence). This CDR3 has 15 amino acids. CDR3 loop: CAWSDPRGGYNEQFF. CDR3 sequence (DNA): TGTGCCTGGAGCGACCCCCGCGGAGGGTACAATGAGCAGTTCTTC.

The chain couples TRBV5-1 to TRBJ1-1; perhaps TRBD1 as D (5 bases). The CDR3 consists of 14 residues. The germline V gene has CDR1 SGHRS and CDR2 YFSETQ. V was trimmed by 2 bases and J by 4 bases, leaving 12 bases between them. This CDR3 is CASSLKGQGTEAFF. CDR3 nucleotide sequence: TGCGCCAGCAGCTTAAAGGGGCAGGGCACTGAAGCTTTCTTT.

The CDR3 coding sequence is TGTGCCTGGAGTGCAATCGACAGGGAGGCCCAGTACTTC. It specifies CAWSAIDREAQYF. The genes are TRBV30 and TRBJ2-5, with D possibly TRBD1 on 7 matching bases. Deletions cut 1 base from V and 9 bases from J, with 15 bases between. Germline V gives CDR1 GTSNPN, CDR2 SVGIG (reference sequence). This CDR3 comprises 13 residues.

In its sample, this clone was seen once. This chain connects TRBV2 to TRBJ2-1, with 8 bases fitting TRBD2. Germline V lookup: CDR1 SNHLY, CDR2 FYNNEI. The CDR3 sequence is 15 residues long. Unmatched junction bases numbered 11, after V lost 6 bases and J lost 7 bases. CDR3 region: CASRAAGTRTNEQFF. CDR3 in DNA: TGTGCCAGCAGGGCGGCCGGGACTAGGACGAATGAGCAGTTCTTC.

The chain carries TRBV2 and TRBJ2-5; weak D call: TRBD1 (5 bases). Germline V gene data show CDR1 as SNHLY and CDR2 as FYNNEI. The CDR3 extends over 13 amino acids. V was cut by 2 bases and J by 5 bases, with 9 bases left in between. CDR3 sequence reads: CASSERQRETQYF. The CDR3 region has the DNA TGTGCCAGCAGTGAAAGACAGAGGGAGACCCAGTACTTC. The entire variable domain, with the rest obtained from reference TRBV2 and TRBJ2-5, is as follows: EPEVTQTPSHQVTQMGQEVILRCVPISNHLYFYWYRQILGQKVEFLVSFYNNEISEKSEIFDDQFSVERPDGSNFTLKIRSTKLEDSAMYFCASSERQRETQYFGPGTRLLVL.

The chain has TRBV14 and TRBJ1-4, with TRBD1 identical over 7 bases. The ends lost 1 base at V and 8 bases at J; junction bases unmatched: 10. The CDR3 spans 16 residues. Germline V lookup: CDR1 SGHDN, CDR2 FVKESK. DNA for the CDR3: TGTGCCAGCAGCCAAGCCAGAAGGGGGCTTGGGGAAAAACTGTTTTTT. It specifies CASSQARRGLGEKLFF.

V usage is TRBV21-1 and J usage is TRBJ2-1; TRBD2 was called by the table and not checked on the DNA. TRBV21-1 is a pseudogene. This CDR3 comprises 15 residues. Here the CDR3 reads CASSKVAGGHNEQFF. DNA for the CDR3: TGTGCCAGCAGCAAAGTAGCGGGAGGACACAATGAGCAGTTCTTC.

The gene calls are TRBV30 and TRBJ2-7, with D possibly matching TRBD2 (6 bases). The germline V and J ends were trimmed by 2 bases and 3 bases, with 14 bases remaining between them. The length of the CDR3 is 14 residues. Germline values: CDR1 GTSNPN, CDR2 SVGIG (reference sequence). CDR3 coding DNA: TGTGCCTGGAGTCTTGGGACTGTCAACTACGAGCAGTACTTC. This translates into CAWSLGTVNYEQYF.

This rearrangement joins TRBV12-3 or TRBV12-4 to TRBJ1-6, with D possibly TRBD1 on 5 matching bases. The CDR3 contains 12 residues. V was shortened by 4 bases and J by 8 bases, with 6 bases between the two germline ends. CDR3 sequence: CASSWGDSPLHF. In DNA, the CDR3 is TGTGCCAGCAGTTGGGGGGATTCACCCCTCCACTTT.

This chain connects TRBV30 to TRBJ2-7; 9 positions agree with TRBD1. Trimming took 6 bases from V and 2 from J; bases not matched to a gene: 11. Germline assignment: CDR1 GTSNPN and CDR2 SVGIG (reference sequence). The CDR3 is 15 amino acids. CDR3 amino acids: CACIAVQGATYEQYF. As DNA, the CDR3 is TGTGCCTGTATTGCCGTACAGGGGGCAACCTACGAGCAGTACTTC.

CDR3 coding DNA: TGTGCCAGCAGCCAAGCTCTGCGGGGCTACGAGCAGTACTTC. Amino acid sequence: CASSQALRGYEQYF. This rearrangement joins TRBV3-1 (or the pseudogene TRBV3-2) to TRBJ2-7, with D possibly matching TRBD2 (6 bases). The CDR3 runs to 14 residues. Trimming took off 1 base at V and 3 bases at J, with 10 bases between the two ends. Germline V gene lookup returns CDR1 LGHDT and CDR2 YNNKEL (reference sequence).